A selection of T cell receptor beta chains follows, all from one sample in a study of T cells in Graves' hyperthyroidism and ophthalmopathy. One entry per CDR3 protein results from TCRdb running MiXCR on the multiplex PCR reads. The repertoire includes around 620,000 distinct CDR3 sequences, around 16% of them detected once, and less than 4.5% sits in the top ten. The sequenced sample was blood. These receptors all come from a woman under 40 with Graves' hyperthyroidism. Both conserved end residues are part of each CDR3. D genes are given only for firm matches. Clone sizes are given selectively: once, few, many, or a class where the clone is expanded.

CDR3 protein: CASSLIGASSGNTIYF
CDR3 DNA: TGTGCCAGCAGCTTAATCGGGGCCAGCTCTGGAAACACCATATATTTT
J gene: TRBJ1-3
D gene: -
clone size: few
V gene: TRBV13

CDR3 protein: CSASQPSLGQPQHF
CDR3 DNA: TGCAGTGCTAGTCAACCGAGCCTAGGCCAGCCCCAGCATTTT
J gene: TRBJ1-5
D gene: -
clone size: few
V gene: TRBV20-1

CDR3 protein: CASSINFPGLLSYEQYF
CDR3 DNA: TGTGCCAGCAGCATAAATTTCCCGGGACTCCTCTCCTACGAGCAGTACTTC
J gene: TRBJ2-7
D gene: -
clone size: many
V gene: TRBV28

CDR3 protein: CSLPGATYNEQFF
CDR3 DNA: TGCAGCCTTCCTGGCGCTACCTACAATGAGCAGTTCTTC
J gene: TRBJ2-1
D gene: -
clone size: few
V gene: TRBV20-1

CDR3 protein: CSARGGWYEQYF
CDR3 DNA: TGCAGTGCTAGAGGGGGCTGGTACGAGCAGTACTTC
J gene: TRBJ2-7
D gene: -
clone size: few
V gene: TRBV20-1

CDR3 protein: CASSQDRPAWDYGYTF
CDR3 DNA: TGCGCCAGCAGCCAAGATAGGCCAGCCTGGGACTATGGCTACACCTTC
J gene: TRBJ1-2
D gene: -
clone size: -
V gene: TRBV4-1

CDR3 protein: CASPGCDGDTEAFF
CDR3 DNA: TGTGCCAGCCCCGGATGCGATGGTGACACTGAAGCTTTCTTT
J gene: TRBJ1-1
D gene: -
clone size: many
V gene: TRBV27

CDR3 protein: CSAPGPSNEKLFF
CDR3 DNA: TGCAGTGCCCCAGGACCCTCAAATGAAAAACTGTTTTTT
J gene: TRBJ1-4
D gene: -
clone size: -
V gene: TRBV20-1

CDR3 protein: CASSLAFGTMGIQYF
CDR3 DNA: TGTGCCAGCAGCTTGGCCTTCGGGACTATGGGCATTCAGTACTTC
J gene: TRBJ2-4
D gene: TRBD2
clone size: few
V gene: TRBV5-8

CDR3 protein: CASSPPYSDYNEQFF
CDR3 DNA: TGTGCCAGTAGTCCGCCCTACTCGGACTACAATGAGCAGTTCTTC
J gene: TRBJ2-1
D gene: -
clone size: few
V gene: TRBV19

CDR3 protein: CSANSGRGETQYF
CDR3 DNA: TGCAGTGCCAATAGCGGGAGGGGAGAGACCCAGTACTTC
J gene: TRBJ2-5
D gene: TRBD2
clone size: few
V gene: TRBV20-1

CDR3 protein: CASSPRTSGSDTQYF
CDR3 DNA: TGTGCCAGCTCACCGCGAACTAGCGGGAGTGATACGCAGTATTTT
J gene: TRBJ2-3
D gene: TRBD2
clone size: many
V gene: TRBV18

CDR3 protein: CSASHHRQGAYNEQFF
CDR3 DNA: TGCAGCGCCTCTCACCATCGGCAGGGGGCCTACAATGAGCAGTTCTTC
J gene: TRBJ2-1
D gene: TRBD1
clone size: many
V gene: TRBV29-1

CDR3 protein: CASSIPGSNQPQHF
CDR3 DNA: TGTGCCAGTAGTATCCCGGGGAGCAATCAGCCCCAGCATTTT
J gene: TRBJ1-5
D gene: -
clone size: -
V gene: TRBV19

CDR3 protein: CASRWTPTSTDTQYF
CDR3 DNA: TGTGCCAGCAGGTGGACCCCCACCTCCACAGATACGCAGTATTTT
J gene: TRBJ2-3
D gene: -
clone size: many
V gene: TRBV28

CDR3 protein: CASSWGRASNEQYF
CDR3 DNA: TGTGCCAGCAGTTGGGGCAGGGCGAGCAACGAGCAGTACTTC
J gene: TRBJ2-7
D gene: -
clone size: few
V gene: TRBV27

CDR3 protein: CASSLGGHRNYEQYF
CDR3 DNA: TGTGCCAGCAGTTTAGGGGGGCATAGGAACTACGAGCAGTACTTC
J gene: TRBJ2-7
D gene: -
clone size: -
V gene: TRBV28

CDR3 protein: CAIREFDAGELFF
CDR3 DNA: TGTGCCATCCGGGAATTTGATGCCGGGGAGCTGTTTTTT
J gene: TRBJ2-2
D gene: -
clone size: few
V gene: TRBV10-3

CDR3 protein: CASSWGGQLAKNIQYF
CDR3 DNA: TGTGCCAGCAGTTGGGGGGGACAGTTAGCCAAAAACATTCAGTACTTC
J gene: TRBJ2-4
D gene: -
clone size: few
V gene: TRBV28

CDR3 protein: CSAEEGTAQHF
CDR3 DNA: TGCAGTGCTGAGGAAGGTACGGCCCAGCATTTT
J gene: TRBJ1-5
D gene: -
clone size: many
V gene: TRBV20-1

CDR3 protein: CATSDSRTHYGYTF
CDR3 DNA: TGTGCCACCAGTGACTCAAGAACCCACTATGGCTACACCTTC
J gene: TRBJ1-2
D gene: -
clone size: few
V gene: TRBV24-1

CDR3 protein: CACSDLTGGGNQPQHF
CDR3 DNA: TGTGCCTGCAGTGATTTGACAGGGGGCGGCAATCAGCCCCAGCATTTT
J gene: TRBJ1-5
D gene: TRBD1
clone size: -
V gene: TRBV6-1

CDR3 protein: CASSYRDRAGEQFF
CDR3 DNA: TGTGCCAGCAGTTACCGGGACAGGGCGGGTGAGCAGTTCTTC
J gene: TRBJ2-1
D gene: TRBD1
clone size: -
V gene: TRBV12-3/TRBV12-4